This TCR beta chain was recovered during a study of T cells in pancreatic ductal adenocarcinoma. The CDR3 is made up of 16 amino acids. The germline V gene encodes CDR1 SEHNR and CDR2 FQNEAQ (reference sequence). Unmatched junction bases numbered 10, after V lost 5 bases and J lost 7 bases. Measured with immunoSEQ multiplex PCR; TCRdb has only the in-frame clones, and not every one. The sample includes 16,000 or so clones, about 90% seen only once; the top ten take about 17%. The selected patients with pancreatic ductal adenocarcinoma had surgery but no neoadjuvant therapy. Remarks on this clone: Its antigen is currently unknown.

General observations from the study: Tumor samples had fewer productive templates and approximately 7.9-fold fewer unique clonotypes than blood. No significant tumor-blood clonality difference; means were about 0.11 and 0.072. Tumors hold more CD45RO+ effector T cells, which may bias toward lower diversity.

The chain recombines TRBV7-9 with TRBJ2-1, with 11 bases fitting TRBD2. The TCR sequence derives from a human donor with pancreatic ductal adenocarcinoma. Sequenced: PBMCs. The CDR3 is CASSAPGLAEINEQFF. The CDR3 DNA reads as TGTGCCAGCAGCGCTCCGGGACTAGCGGAGATTAATGAGCAGTTCTTC.